Listed here are 14 T cell receptor beta chains from one sample, sequenced in a study of regulatory T cells in long-lasting Graves disease. Time point specified: newly diagnosed GD, antithyroid drugs for less than 3 months. PBMC-extracted RNA yielded the TCR library. Building the TCR beta libraries relied on iRepertoire HTBI primers, and CDR3 regions underwent Arm-PCR. TCRdb reanalysed the multiplex PCR reads using MiXCR and keeps one entry per CDR3 protein. The table includes 400,000 to 500,000 distinct CDR3 sequences, 15% detected once. The same specimen was also included in a second study, on T cells in Graves' hyperthyroidism and ophthalmopathy.

This specimen was peripheral blood mononuclear cells (PBMCs), taken at new diagnosis, from a patient treated with antithyroid drugs. The receptors originated from a woman aged 40 to 50 with Graves disease.

Details on this clonotype: A far larger clone is one nucleotide away, so this likely arose from a read error. V gene TRBV7-9 combines with J gene TRBJ2-1; 8 positions agree with TRBD1. This CDR3 spans 16 amino acids. CDR1 and CDR2 (germline): SEHNR, FQNEAQ (reference sequence). CDR3 sequence reads: CASSLDHAGGVFERFF. The CDR3 DNA follows: TGTGCCAGCAGCTTAGATCACGCAGGGGGCGTTTTTGAGCGGTTCTTC.

Many counts were recorded for this clonotype. J is TRBJ1-2 and V is TRBV5-8; D is ambiguous. The CDR3 loop spans 17 amino acids. Germline V gene sequence: CDR1 SGHTS, CDR2 YDEGEE. The V end lost 0 bases, the J end lost 7 bases, and 22 bases lay between the germline ends. Here the CDR3 DNA reads TGTGCCAGCAGCTTGGGACCTGGGGTCACTCCGGGATCTGGCTACACCTTC. It yields the protein CASSLGPGVTPGSGYTF.

This clonotype was detected ten times or more. The chain combines TRBV27 with TRBJ2-1; D is possibly TRBD1 (6 bases). This CDR3 comprises 16 residues. V lost 7 bases and J lost 5, with 21 bases in between. CDR1 is MNHEY and CDR2 is SMNVEV in the germline V gene (reference sequence). The CDR3 DNA reads as TGTGCCAGCAAACTCCTACCGGGACAAGGAAACAATGAGCAGTTCTTC. Amino acid sequence: CASKLLPGQGNNEQFF.

This clonotype occurred many times. This chain connects TRBV10-3 to TRBJ1-2; 7 bases line up with TRBD1. V was clipped by 10 bases and J by 4 bases; unmatched bases: 6. CDR1 and CDR2 from the germline V gene are ENHRY and SYGVKD. CDR3 length: 12 amino acids. CDR3 protein: CATTGTVYGYTF. As DNA, the CDR3 is TGTGCCACAACCGGGACAGTCTATGGCTACACCTTC.

The chain carries TRBV6-5 and TRBJ1-1; D ambiguous. The germline V and J ends were trimmed by 2 bases and 1 base, with 17 bases remaining between them. Germline V gives CDR1 MNHEY, CDR2 SVGAGI. The CDR3 has 17 amino acids. The CDR3 sequence: CASSYPAAVGWNTEAFF. The CDR3 DNA sequence: TGTGCCAGCAGTTACCCAGCGGCCGTTGGGTGGAACACTGAAGCTTTCTTT.

This clonotype was counted at least ten times. The chain has TRBV30 and TRBJ1-5, with 7 nucleotides matching TRBD1. Germline loops: CDR1 GTSNPN, CDR2 SVGIG (reference sequence). V trimming: 3 bases; J trimming: 5 bases; junction bases outside the gene matches: 10. This CDR3 region has 15 residues. The CDR3 reads CAWSGGGGDYQPQHF. In DNA, the CDR3 is TGTGCCTGGAGCGGGGGAGGGGGCGATTATCAGCCCCAGCATTTT. The full variable domain, its missing parts supplied by reference TRBV30 and TRBJ1-5, is SQTIHQWPATLVQPVGSPLSLECTVEGTSNPNLYWYRQAAGRGLQLLFYSVGIGQISSEVPQNLSASRPQDRQFILSSKKLLLSDSGFYLCAWSGGGGDYQPQHFGDGTRLSIL.

Only a few counts were recorded for this clonotype. V usage is TRBV20-1 and J usage is TRBJ2-2; 10 bases line up with TRBD2. CDR1 and CDR2 (germline): DFQATT, SNEGSKA (reference sequence). This CDR3 is built from 16 residues. After removal of 6 bases from V and 4 bases from J, the junction contained 11 bases not matched to a gene. The CDR3 reads CSAQIAGGVGTGELFF. The CDR3 coding sequence is TGCAGTGCACAGATAGCGGGAGGCGTGGGCACCGGGGAGCTGTTTTTT.

This clonotype was found many times. The rearrangement uses TRBV5-1 and TRBJ2-1; D may correspond to TRBD1 or TRBD2 (5 bases each). The CDR3 has 16 residues. CDR1 SGHRS and CDR2 YFSETQ come from the germline V gene. V was cut by 4 bases and J by 3 bases, with 17 bases left in between. The CDR3 DNA follows: TGCGCCAGCAGCCCGGGTGGGGGAAGGGTCTACAATGAGCAGTTCTTC. It translates to CASSPGGGRVYNEQFF.

This clonotype has ten or more counts. The CDR3 spells CASSRTSGSINEQFF. The CDR3 nucleotides are TGTGCCAGCAGTCGAACTAGCGGGAGTATCAATGAGCAGTTCTTC. V and J are TRBV7-9 and TRBJ2-1; the match to TRBD2 covers 11 bases. There are 15 residues in the CDR3. Trimming took 6 bases from V and 6 from J; bases not matched to a gene: 7. Germline assignment: CDR1 SEHNR and CDR2 FQNEAQ (reference sequence).

In its sample, this clonotype was seen many times. V gene TRBV27 combines with J gene TRBJ2-5; 10 bases fit TRBD2. V dropped 2 bases and J dropped 1; count of bases not matched to a gene: 4. The germline V gene encodes CDR1 MNHEY and CDR2 SMNVEV (reference sequence). The CDR3 runs to 16 residues. The CDR3 is CASSLRLAGAQETQYF. CDR3 coding DNA: TGTGCCAGCAGTTTACGGCTAGCGGGAGCCCAAGAGACCCAGTACTTC.

The chain couples TRBV14 to TRBJ1-3; D call uncertain. The germline V gene has CDR1 SGHDN and CDR2 FVKESK. The CDR3 is made up of 21 amino acids. Trimming stripped 0 bases from V and 0 bases from J, with 24 bases between. The CDR3 nucleotides are TGTGCCAGCAGCCAAGATAGGTGGCAGCCTCCGGCGGGCACCTCTGGAAACACCATATATTTT. It yields the protein CASSQDRWQPPAGTSGNTIYF.

This clonotype has a count of ten or more. The chain is built from TRBV12-3 or TRBV12-4 and TRBJ2-7, with D unclear. The V and J ends lost 3 bases and 6 bases respectively, with 12 bases between them. The CDR3 sequence is 13 residues long. The CDR3 DNA sequence: TGTGCCAGCAGTTTCCCGACACCGGCCGAGCAGTACTTC. It codes for CASSFPTPAEQYF.

With respect to this clonotype: A much larger clone is a single base away; this may be a read error. V gene TRBV18 combines with J gene TRBJ2-5; TRBD1 is a possible D gene (6 bases). TRBJ2-1 explains the end of the DNA better; the J call may be wrong. Germline V gene sequence: CDR1 KGHSH, CDR2 LQKENI. This CDR3 has 15 residues. The CDR3 region is CARSPEGGDVGEQFF. CDR3 DNA: TGTGCCCGCTCACCAGAAGGGGGAGATGTAGGGGAGCAGTTCTTC.

This clonotype showed up just a few times. The gene calls are TRBV7-9 and TRBJ2-3; D ambiguous. The CDR3 contains 15 residues. The germline V gene encodes CDR1 SEHNR and CDR2 FQNEAQ (reference sequence). V lost 1 base to trimming and J lost 2 bases, with 10 bases between them. The CDR3 loop reads CASSLDPGDTDTQYF. In DNA, the CDR3 is TGTGCCAGCAGCTTAGATCCAGGAGACACAGATACGCAGTATTTT.